This T cell receptor beta chain emerged from a study of blood T cell repertoires in COVID-19. Study information: Samples taken during acute and convalescent COVID-19 were collected in the United States, Italy and Spain. PBMCs, B-cell-depleted T cells, or T cells provided the cDNA or gDNA that made up the material.

Germline assignment: CDR1 SEHNR and CDR2 FQNEAQ (reference sequence). The CDR3 loop spans 15 amino acids. J was trimmed by 4 bases and V by 2 bases; bases with no gene match: 7. Clones were read by immunoSEQ multiplex PCR, and TCRdb kept only the in-frame ones, dropping some. Among roughly 300,000 clones listed, 85% were seen once. Either two negative PCRs, clearance, or symptom resolution qualified Cohort 3 donors as recovered. The sequence came from a woman between 50 and 59 years old who had recovered from COVID-19. The rearrangement uses TRBV7-9 and TRBJ1-2; TRBD1 matches 7 bases. The source material was PBMCs or T cells enriched from blood (not recorded which). The chain's CDR3 is CASSLRGTDGYGYTF. CDR3 in DNA: TGTGCCAGCAGCTTAAGGGGGACAGATGGCTATGGCTACACCTTC. The full variable domain, with the rest looked up from reference TRBV7-9 and TRBJ1-2, is DTGVSQNPRHKITKRGQNVTFRCDPISEHNRLYWYRQTLGQGPEFLTYFQNEAQLEKSRLLSDRFSAERPKGSFSTLEIQRTEQGDSAMYLCASSLRGTDGYGYTFGSGTRLTVV.